This TCR beta chain stems from a study of cytomegalovirus exposure and HLA in healthy donors. Overall study: Per a later analysis, the roughly 680 first-cohort and 95 to 150 validation repertoires shared one platform.

The germline gives CDR1 MRHNA, CDR2 SNTAGT. Trimming stripped 5 bases from V and 0 bases from J, with 13 bases between. CDR3 length: 16 residues. For this clone: The target antigen is unknown.

Notes on the study in general: Subsequent analysis found a tendency for first-cohort TCR clusters to co-occur within the 95 to 150 validation repertoires. It was 150 to 200 TCR beta chains that were listed as cytomegalovirus-associated. A classifier reportedly called cytomegalovirus status with high sensitivity and specificity.

Measured with immunoSEQ multiplex PCR; TCRdb has only the in-frame clones, and not every one. The sample lists fewer than 85,000 clones; around 94% were seen once. The gene calls are TRBV6-4 and TRBJ2-2; D perhaps matches TRBD1 (6 bases). Material for sequencing was PBMCs. The sequence was obtained from a woman between 18 and 29 years old in good health and CMV-seronegative. The CDR3 sequence is CASSKTGLANTGELFF. The DNA of the CDR3 is TGTGCCAGCAGTAAGACAGGCCTCGCGAACACCGGGGAGCTGTTTTTT.